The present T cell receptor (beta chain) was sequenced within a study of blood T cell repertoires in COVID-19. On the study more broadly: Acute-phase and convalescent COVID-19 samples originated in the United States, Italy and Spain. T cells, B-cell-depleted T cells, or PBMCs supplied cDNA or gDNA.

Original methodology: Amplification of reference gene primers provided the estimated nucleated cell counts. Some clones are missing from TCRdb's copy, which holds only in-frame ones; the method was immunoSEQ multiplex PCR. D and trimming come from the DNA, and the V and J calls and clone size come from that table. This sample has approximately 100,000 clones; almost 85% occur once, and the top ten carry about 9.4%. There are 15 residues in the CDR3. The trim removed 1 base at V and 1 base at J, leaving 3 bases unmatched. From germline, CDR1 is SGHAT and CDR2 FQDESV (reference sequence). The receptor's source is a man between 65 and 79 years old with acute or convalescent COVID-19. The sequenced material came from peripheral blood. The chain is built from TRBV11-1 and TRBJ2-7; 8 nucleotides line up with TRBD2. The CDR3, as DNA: TGTGCCAGCAGCTTAGGCGGGGGGCCTTCCTACGAGCAGTACTTC. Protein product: CASSLGGGPSYEQYF.